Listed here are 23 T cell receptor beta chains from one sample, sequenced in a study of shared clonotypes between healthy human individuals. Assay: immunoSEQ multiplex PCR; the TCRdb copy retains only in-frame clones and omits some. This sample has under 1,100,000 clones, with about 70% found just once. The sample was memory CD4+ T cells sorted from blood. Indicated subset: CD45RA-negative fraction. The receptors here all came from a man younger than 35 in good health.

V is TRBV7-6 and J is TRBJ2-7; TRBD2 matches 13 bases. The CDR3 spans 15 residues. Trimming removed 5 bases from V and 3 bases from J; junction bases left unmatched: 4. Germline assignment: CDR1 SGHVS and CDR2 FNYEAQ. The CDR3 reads CASSRTSGGVYEQYF. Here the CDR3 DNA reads TGTGCCAGCAGCCGGACTAGCGGGGGCGTCTACGAGCAGTACTTC.

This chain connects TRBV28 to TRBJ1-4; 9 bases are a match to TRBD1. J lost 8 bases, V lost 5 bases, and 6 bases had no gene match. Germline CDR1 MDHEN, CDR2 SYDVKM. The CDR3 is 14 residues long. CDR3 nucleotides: TGTGCCAGCAGTGCCCAGACAGGGGGGGAAAAACTGTTTTTT. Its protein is CASSAQTGGEKLFF.

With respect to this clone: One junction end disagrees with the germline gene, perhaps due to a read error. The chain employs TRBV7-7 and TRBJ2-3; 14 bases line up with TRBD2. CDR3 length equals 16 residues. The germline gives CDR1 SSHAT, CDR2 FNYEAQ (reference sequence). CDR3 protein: CASSPGLAGGGDTQYF. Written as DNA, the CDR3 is TGTGCTAGCAGCCCCGGACTAGCGGGAGGAGGTGATACGCAGTATTTT.

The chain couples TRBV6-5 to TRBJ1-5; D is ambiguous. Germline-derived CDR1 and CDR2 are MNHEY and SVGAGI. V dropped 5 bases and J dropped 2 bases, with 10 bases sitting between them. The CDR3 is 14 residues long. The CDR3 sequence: CASSISGGNQPQHF. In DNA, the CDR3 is TGTGCCAGCAGTATATCAGGAGGCAATCAGCCCCAGCATTTT.

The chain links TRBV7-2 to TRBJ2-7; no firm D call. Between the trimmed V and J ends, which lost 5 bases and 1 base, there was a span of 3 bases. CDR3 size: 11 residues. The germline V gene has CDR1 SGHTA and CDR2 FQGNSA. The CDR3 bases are TGTGCCAGCAGCGAATCCTACGAGCAGTACTTC. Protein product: CASSESYEQYF.

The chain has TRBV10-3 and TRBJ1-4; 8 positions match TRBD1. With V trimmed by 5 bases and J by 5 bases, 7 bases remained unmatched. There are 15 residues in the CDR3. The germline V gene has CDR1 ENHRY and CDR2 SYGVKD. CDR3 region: CAISPGTGLNEKLFF. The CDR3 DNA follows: TGTGCCATCAGTCCCGGGACAGGACTCAATGAAAAACTGTTTTTT.

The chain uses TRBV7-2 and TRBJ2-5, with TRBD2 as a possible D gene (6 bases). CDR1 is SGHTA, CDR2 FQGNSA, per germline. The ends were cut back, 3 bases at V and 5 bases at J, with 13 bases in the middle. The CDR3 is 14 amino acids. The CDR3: CASSFRGGRETQYF. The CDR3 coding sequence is TGTGCCAGCAGCTTTCGGGGTGGGAGGGAGACCCAGTACTTC.

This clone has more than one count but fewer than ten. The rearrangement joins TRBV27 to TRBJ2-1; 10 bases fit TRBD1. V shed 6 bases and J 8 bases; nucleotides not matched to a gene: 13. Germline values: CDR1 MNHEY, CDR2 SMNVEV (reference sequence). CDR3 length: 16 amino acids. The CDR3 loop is CASSQVGTGAGDEQFF. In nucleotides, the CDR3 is TGTGCCAGCAGCCAGGTCGGGACAGGGGCAGGCGATGAGCAGTTCTTC.

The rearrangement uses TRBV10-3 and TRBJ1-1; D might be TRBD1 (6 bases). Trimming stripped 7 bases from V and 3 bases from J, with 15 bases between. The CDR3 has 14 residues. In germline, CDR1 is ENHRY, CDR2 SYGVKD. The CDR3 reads CAITLSPGDTEAFF. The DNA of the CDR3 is TGTGCCATCACCCTATCCCCAGGGGACACTGAAGCTTTCTTT.

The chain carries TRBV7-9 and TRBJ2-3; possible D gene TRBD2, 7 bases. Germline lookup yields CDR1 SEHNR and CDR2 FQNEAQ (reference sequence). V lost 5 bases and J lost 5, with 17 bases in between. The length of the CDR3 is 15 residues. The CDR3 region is CASSRGAGVEDTQYF. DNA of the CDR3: TGTGCCAGCAGCCGGGGGGCGGGGGTCGAAGATACGCAGTATTTT. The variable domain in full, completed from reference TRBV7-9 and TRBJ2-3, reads DTGVSQNPRHKITKRGQNVTFRCDPISEHNRLYWYRQTLGQGPEFLTYFQNEAQLEKSRLLSDRFSAERPKGSFSTLEIQRTEQGDSAMYLCASSRGAGVEDTQYFGPGTRLTVL.

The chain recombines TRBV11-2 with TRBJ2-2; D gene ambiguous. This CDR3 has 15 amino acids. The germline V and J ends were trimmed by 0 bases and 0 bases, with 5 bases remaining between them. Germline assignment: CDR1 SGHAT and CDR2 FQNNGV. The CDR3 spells CASSLDSSNTGELFF. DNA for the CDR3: TGTGCCAGCAGCTTAGACAGCTCGAACACCGGGGAGCTGTTTTTT.

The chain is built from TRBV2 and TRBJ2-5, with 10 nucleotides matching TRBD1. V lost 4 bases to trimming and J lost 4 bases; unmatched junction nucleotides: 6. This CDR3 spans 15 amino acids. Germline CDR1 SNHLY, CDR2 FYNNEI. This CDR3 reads CASSGGTGAAETQYF. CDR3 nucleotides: TGTGCCAGCAGTGGTGGGACAGGGGCGGCAGAGACCCAGTACTTC.

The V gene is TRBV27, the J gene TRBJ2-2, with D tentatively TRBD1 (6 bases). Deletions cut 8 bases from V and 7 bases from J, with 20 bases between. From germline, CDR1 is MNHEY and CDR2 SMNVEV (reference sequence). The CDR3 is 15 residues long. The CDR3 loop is CASQAGTRFGGELFF. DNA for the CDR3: TGTGCCAGCCAGGCCGGGACACGGTTCGGCGGGGAGCTGTTTTTT.

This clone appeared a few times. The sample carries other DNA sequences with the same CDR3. CDR3 sequence: CASSFGREAFF. Here the CDR3 DNA reads TGTGCCAGCAGCTTCGGACGGGAAGCTTTCTTT. The J gene is TRBJ1-1, the V gene TRBV7-2; D remains ambiguous. The CDR3 has 11 amino acids. Germline V gene data show CDR1 as SGHTA and CDR2 as FQGNSA. Trimming took 3 bases from V and 8 from J, leaving 7 bases between them.

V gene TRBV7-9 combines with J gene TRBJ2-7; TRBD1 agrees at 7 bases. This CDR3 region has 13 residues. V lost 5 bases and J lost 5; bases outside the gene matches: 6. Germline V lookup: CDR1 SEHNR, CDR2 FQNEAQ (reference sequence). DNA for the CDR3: TGTGCCAGCAGCGTCCGACAGGGTGACGAGCAGTACTTC. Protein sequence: CASSVRQGDEQYF.

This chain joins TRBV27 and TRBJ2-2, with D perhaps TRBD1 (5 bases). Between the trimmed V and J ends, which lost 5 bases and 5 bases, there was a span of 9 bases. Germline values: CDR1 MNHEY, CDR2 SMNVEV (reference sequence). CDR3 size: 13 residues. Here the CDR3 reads CASSGRVTGELFF. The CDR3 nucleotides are TGTGCCAGCAGTGGCAGGGTGACCGGGGAGCTGTTTTTT.

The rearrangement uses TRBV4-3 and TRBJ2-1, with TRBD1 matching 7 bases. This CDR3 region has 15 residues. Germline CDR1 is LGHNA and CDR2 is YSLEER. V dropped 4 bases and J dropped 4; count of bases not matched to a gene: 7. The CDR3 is CASSLETQGYNEQFF. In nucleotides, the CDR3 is TGCGCCAGCAGCCTCGAGACACAGGGGTACAATGAGCAGTTCTTC.

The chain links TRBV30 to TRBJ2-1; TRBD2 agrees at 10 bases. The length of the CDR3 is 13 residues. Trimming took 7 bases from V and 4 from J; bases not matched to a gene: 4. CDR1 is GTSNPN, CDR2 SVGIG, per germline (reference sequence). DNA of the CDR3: TGTGCCTACAGAGCGGGGGGGTACAATGAGCAGTTCTTC. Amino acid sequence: CAYRAGGYNEQFF.

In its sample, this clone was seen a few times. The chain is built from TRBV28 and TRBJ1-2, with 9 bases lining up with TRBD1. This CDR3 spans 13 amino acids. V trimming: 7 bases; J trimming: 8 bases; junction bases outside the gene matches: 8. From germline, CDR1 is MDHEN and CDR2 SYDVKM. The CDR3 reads CASIAGQGRGYTF. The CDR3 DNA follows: TGTGCCAGCATTGCGGGACAGGGTAGGGGCTACACCTTC.

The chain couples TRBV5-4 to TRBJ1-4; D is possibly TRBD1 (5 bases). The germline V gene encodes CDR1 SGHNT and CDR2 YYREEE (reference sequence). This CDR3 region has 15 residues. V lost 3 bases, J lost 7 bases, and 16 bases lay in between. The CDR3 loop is CASSYGGFKSEKLFF. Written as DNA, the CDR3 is TGTGCCAGCAGCTATGGGGGGTTTAAGAGTGAAAAACTGTTTTTT.

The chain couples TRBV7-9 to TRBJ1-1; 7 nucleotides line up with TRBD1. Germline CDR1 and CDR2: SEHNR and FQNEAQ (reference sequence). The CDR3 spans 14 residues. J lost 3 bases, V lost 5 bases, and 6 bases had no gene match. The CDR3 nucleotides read TGTGCCAGCAGCGGGTGGGACAGCCACACTGAAGCTTTCTTT. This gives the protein CASSGWDSHTEAFF.

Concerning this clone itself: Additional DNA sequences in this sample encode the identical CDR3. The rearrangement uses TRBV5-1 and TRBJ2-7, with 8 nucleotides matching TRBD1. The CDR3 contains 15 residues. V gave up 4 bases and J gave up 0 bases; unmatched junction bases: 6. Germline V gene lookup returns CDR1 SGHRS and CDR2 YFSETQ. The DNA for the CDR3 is TGCGCCAGCAGCCCCAGGACAGGGAGCTCCTACGAGCAGTACTTC. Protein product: CASSPRTGSSYEQYF.

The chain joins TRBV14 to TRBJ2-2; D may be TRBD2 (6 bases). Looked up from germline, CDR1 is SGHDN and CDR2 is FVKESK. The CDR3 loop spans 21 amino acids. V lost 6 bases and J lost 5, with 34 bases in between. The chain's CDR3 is CASSSSVERIVTRFGTGELFF. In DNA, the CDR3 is TGTGCCAGCAGTTCTAGCGTCGAAAGGATAGTGACTCGGTTTGGGACCGGGGAGCTGTTTTTT.